This T cell receptor (beta chain) was identified during a study of cytomegalovirus exposure and HLA in healthy donors. PCR used 60 Vbeta primers and 13 Jbeta primers. Profiled with immunoSEQ multiplex PCR; TCRdb holds only in-frame clones, not every one. This sample has 150,000 to 200,000 clones; 80% occur once, and the top ten carry 0.95% to 1.4%. The receptor was derived from a middle-aged woman in good health and CMV-seronegative. The sample consisted of PBMCs.

Here the CDR3 DNA reads TGCGCCAGCAGCTTGGACGGGGGGCGGCCCTCTGGAAACACCATATATTTT. As protein: CASSLDGGRPSGNTIYF. The chain has TRBV5-1 and TRBJ1-3; a possible D gene is TRBD1 (6 bases). Germline V gives CDR1 SGHRS, CDR2 YFSETQ. This CDR3 spans 17 amino acids. Trimming took off 0 bases at V and 0 bases at J, with 13 bases between the two ends.